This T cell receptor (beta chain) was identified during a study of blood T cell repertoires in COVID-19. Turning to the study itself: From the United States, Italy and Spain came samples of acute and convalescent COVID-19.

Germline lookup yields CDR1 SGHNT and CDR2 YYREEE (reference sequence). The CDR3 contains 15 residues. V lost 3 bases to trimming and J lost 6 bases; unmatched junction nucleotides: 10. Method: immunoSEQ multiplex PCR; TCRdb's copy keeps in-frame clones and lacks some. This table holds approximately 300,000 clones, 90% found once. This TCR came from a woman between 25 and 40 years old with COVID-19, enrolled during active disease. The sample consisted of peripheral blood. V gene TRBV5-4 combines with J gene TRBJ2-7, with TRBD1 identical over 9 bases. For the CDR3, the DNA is TGTGCCAGCAGCTCGAAAAGGGACAGGGAGGGCGAGCAGTACTTC. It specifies CASSSKRDREGEQYF. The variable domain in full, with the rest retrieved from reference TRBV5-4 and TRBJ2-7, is ETGVTQSPTHLIKTRGQQVTLRCSSQSGHNTVSWYQQALGQGPQFIFQYYREEENGRGNFPPRFSGLQFPNYSSELNVNALELDDSALYLCASSSKRDREGEQYFGPGTRLTVT.